The rows below give T cell receptor beta chains drawn from one sample of a study of memory CD4+ T cells and cytomegalovirus serostatus. Profiled with immunoSEQ multiplex PCR; TCRdb holds only in-frame clones, not every one. The table lists 40,000 to 55,000 clones, around 70% of them singletons. Sequencing was done on a sample of memory CD4+ T cells from blood. The receptor source for this set is an adult in good health and CMV-seropositive. CDR3s include the opening cysteine and the closing phenylalanine or tryptophan. A D gene is named only where the DNA matches it firmly. Not all rows give a size; the values are once, few, many and, for expanded clones, a class.

NA	NA	TRBJ2-3	TRBV5-1	TGCGCCAGCAGCTTGACGCGGGATAGCACAGATACGCAGTATTTT	CASSLTRDSTDTQYF
NA	NA	TRBJ1-1	TRBV7-9	TGTGCCAGCAGCTTACCCCCTGAGGTCACTGAAGCTTTCTTT	CASSLPPEVTEAFF
TRBD1	NA	TRBJ2-2	TRBV7-8	TGTGCCAGCACCTTATACAGGGGAGCCACCGGGGAGCTGTTTTTT	CASTLYRGATGELFF
TRBD1	few	TRBJ2-5	TRBV2	TGTGCCAGCAGTGTCGGGACAGGGGACGGAGAGACCCAGTACTTC	CASSVGTGDGETQYF
NA	NA	TRBJ2-7	TRBV21-1	TGTGCCAGCAGCATCCCCGGACAGACACCAGGGGGGTGTTACGAGCAGTACTTC	CASSIPGQTPGGCYEQYF
NA	once	TRBJ2-3	TRBV6-1	TGTGCCAGCAGTGCCTGGGGCTCCCTTATTACAGATACGCAGTATTTT	CASSAWGSLITDTQYF
TRBD1	NA	TRBJ1-1	TRBV7-8	TGTGCCACACAGGGGGCGCGGGAAACTGAAGCTTTCTTT	CATQGARETEAFF
TRBD1	many	TRBJ1-4	TRBV7-2	TGTGCCAGCAGCTCGGGACAGAATGAAAAACTGTTTTTT	CASSSGQNEKLFF
NA	NA	TRBJ1-2	TRBV7-2	TGTGCCAGCAGCCCCTACGAATCCACCTATGGCTACACCTTC	CASSPYESTYGYTF
NA	NA	TRBJ2-3	TRBV5-4	TGTGCCAGCAGCTTGGGCCCTCTTGGCACAGATACGCAGTATTTT	CASSLGPLGTDTQYF
NA	NA	TRBJ1-1	TRBV6-6	TGTGCCAGCACCCATTTGAAGTCTGAAGCTTTCTTT	CASTHLKSEAFF
TRBD1	NA	TRBJ1-2	TRBV29-1	TGCAGCGTTGAAGGGACAGGGGACTATGGCTACACCTTC	CSVEGTGDYGYTF
TRBD1	NA	TRBJ1-2	TRBV18	TGTGCCAGCTCCCATAGGACAGGGTCCTATGGCTACACCTTC	CASSHRTGSYGYTF
NA	NA	TRBJ1-5	TRBV6-5	TGTGCCAGCAGTTACGATGGAAATCAGCCCCAGCATTTT	CASSYDGNQPQHF
TRBD1	once	TRBJ2-7	TRBV7-6	TGTGCCAGCAGCTTAGACGACAGGGCCGAGCAGTACTTC	CASSLDDRAEQYF
TRBD1	NA	TRBJ1-2	TRBV7-2	TGTGCCAGCAGCTTAGTAGGGGGACAGGGGCCATCTGGGTATGGCTACACCTTC	CASSLVGGQGPSGYGYTF
TRBD1	NA	TRBJ1-2	TRBV6-5	TGTGCCAGCAGTGTAGACAGGGCGGACTATGGCTACACCTTC	CASSVDRADYGYTF
NA	NA	TRBJ1-2	TRBV5-6	TGTGCCAGCAGCTCCCGGGACCCTCCTAACTATGGCTACACCTTC	CASSSRDPPNYGYTF
NA	few	TRBJ1-3	TRBV7-2	TGTGCCAGCAGCTTGGCTGCCTCTGGAAACACCATATATTTT	CASSLAASGNTIYF
NA	NA	TRBJ2-3	TRBV5-4	TGTGCCAGCAGCCGGGGGGGGACAGCGAACACAGATACGCAGTATTTT	CASSRGGTANTDTQYF
NA	once	TRBJ2-7	TRBV6-6	TGTGCCAGCAGTCCCGGCCTGGGGCAGTACTTC	CASSPGLGQYF
NA	few	TRBJ2-1	TRBV10-3	TGTGCCATCAGGGATACTAGTCACAATGAGCAGTTCTTC	CAIRDTSHNEQFF
NA	NA	TRBJ2-1	TRBV29-1	TGCAGCGCCCCGGCGGGGGACAGCAACAATGAGCAGTTCTTC	CSAPAGDSNNEQFF
TRBD2	NA	TRBJ2-1	TRBV13	TGTGCCAGCAGCTTACTCAGCCTTGGGGTAGCGGGGGAAGTTTACAATGAGCAGTTCTTC	CASSLLSLGVAGEVYNEQFF
TRBD1	NA	TRBJ2-3	TRBV5-1	TGCGCCAGCAGCTTGGCCCCGACAGGGGCCACAGATACGCAGTATTTT	CASSLAPTGATDTQYF
NA	NA	TRBJ2-2	TRBV19	TGTGCCAGCAGGGGGCCGGGACTAGCCTACACCGGGGAGCTGTTTTTT	CASRGPGLAYTGELFF
NA	NA	TRBJ2-7	TRBV4-2	TGTGCCAGCAGCCAAGAGGTGGACAGCCACGAGCAGTACTTC	CASSQEVDSHEQYF
TRBD1	NA	TRBJ1-1	TRBV11-1	TGTGCCAGCAGTAGCCAACAGGGGGCGCATACTGAAGCTTTCTTT	CASSSQQGAHTEAFF
NA	NA	TRBJ2-1	TRBV15	TGTGCCACCAGCGAGGGGTTGGGAAGGGGCTACAATGAGCAGTTCTTC	CATSEGLGRGYNEQFF
NA	few	TRBJ2-3	TRBV2	TGTGCCAGCGGAGACAGAGCCACAGATACGCAGTATTTT	CASGDRATDTQYF
TRBD1	NA	TRBJ2-5	TRBV2	TGTGCCAGCAGTGAAGTGAGGACAGGGCTGGAGACCCAGTACTTC	CASSEVRTGLETQYF
TRBD2	once	TRBJ2-1	TRBV15	TGTGCCACCAGCAGTTCTCACGACCTAGCGGGGGGGCCTGAGCAGTTCTTC	CATSSSHDLAGGPEQFF
NA	once	TRBJ1-1	TRBV6-1	TGTGCCAGCAGTGGGACGAACACTGAAGCTTTCTTT	CASSGTNTEAFF
TRBD2	NA	TRBJ2-1	TRBV6-1	TGTGCCAGCAACCTGAACAGCGGGGGGGCTTTACGAATCTTCTTC	CASNLNSGGALRIFF
TRBD2	few	TRBJ2-7	TRBV5-1	TGCGCCAGCAGCTTAACTAGCGGGGGGGCCTACGAGCAGTACTTC	CASSLTSGGAYEQYF
TRBD2	NA	TRBJ2-1	TRBV10-2	TGCGCCAGCAGCGGACTAGCAGACAATGAGCAGTTCTTC	CASSGLADNEQFF
NA	NA	TRBJ2-2	TRBV11-2	TGTGCCAGCAGCCCGGACCCGACCGGGGAGCTGTTTTTT	CASSPDPTGELFF
NA	medium-sized	TRBJ1-1	TRBV5-1	TGCGCCAGCAGCCTTGGACAGCTGGGCTCTGAAGCTTTCTTT	CASSLGQLGSEAFF
NA	few	TRBJ2-7	TRBV9	TGTGCCAGCAGCGTAGGACGGGTTTCCTACGAGCAGTACTTC	CASSVGRVSYEQYF
NA	NA	TRBJ2-7	TRBV11-2	TGTGCCAGCAGCTTAGTGGGGGCGGGGGAGCAGTACTTC	CASSLVGAGEQYF
NA	NA	TRBJ1-1	TRBV5-1	TGCGCCAGCAGCTTGAGGGCAGGCCCGGGGATTAACACTGAAGCTTTCTTT	CASSLRAGPGINTEAFF
TRBD2	NA	TRBJ2-3	TRBV7-3	TGTGCCAGCAGCCTCGCCTCAGCGGGGGGGCCTGATACGCAGTATTTT	CASSLASAGGPDTQYF
NA	NA	TRBJ2-3	TRBV29-1	TGCAGCGTGCGCACCTTTGGCGGATTTGGACCCACAGATACGCAGTATTTT	CSVRTFGGFGPTDTQYF
NA	NA	TRBJ2-7	TRBV11-2	TGTGCCAGCAGCTTATCTGACGGCCCCTACGAGCAGTACTTC	CASSLSDGPYEQYF
NA	NA	TRBJ2-5	TRBV5-1	TGCGCCAGCAGCTCACGGGGTGGGCAAGAGACCCAGTACTTC	CASSSRGGQETQYF
NA	once	TRBJ1-1	TRBV5-1	TGCGCCAGCAGCTTAAATCCTCCCGGGCAGACCAACACTGAAGCTTTCTTT	CASSLNPPGQTNTEAFF
NA	NA	TRBJ2-2	TRBV27	TGTGCCACCAGTAGGCATTACGGGGCCAAGAACCCCTCCACCGGGGAGCTGTTTTTT	CATSRHYGAKNPSTGELFF
NA	NA	TRBJ1-6	TRBV14	TGTGCCAGCAGCCAAGAGCTAGGGGTCGGTTCACCCCTCCACTTT	CASSQELGVGSPLHF
TRBD1	NA	TRBJ2-2	TRBV18	TGTGCCAGCTCACCCGGACAGGAAACGAACACCGAGGAGCTGTTTTTT	CASSPGQETNTEELFF
NA	NA	TRBJ2-7	TRBV7-9	TGTGCCAGCAGCCGACAAGGAAGCTACGAGCAGTACTTC	CASSRQGSYEQYF
NA	NA	TRBJ1-1	TRBV25-1	TGTGCCAGCAGTGTGTCGGACCTCGGGGTAGCTTTCTTT	CASSVSDLGVAFF
TRBD2	NA	TRBJ2-3	TRBV2	TGTGCCAGCAGTGTCGAAGGGACTAGCGGGGCAGATACGCAGTATTTT	CASSVEGTSGADTQYF
NA	NA	TRBJ2-7	TRBV19	TGTGCCAGTAGTCTTGACACCTCCTACGAGCAGTACTTC	CASSLDTSYEQYF
TRBD1	NA	TRBJ2-2	TRBV7-8	TGTGCCAGCAGCCGGACAGGGGCAAACACCGGGGAGCTGTTTTTT	CASSRTGANTGELFF
TRBD2	NA	TRBJ2-3	TRBV2	TGTGCCAGTCAGAGGGAGGGAACAGATACGCAGTATTTT	CASQREGTDTQYF
TRBD1	few	TRBJ2-2	TRBV7-9	TGTGCCAGCAGCTTAGCGCGTGGGACAGAGACTACCGGGGAGCTGTTTTTT	CASSLARGTETTGELFF
NA	NA	TRBJ2-1	TRBV2	TGTGCCAGCAGGGAGGGGGCGCAAGTCTACAATGAGCAGTTCTTC	CASREGAQVYNEQFF